The table lists the clone carrying this TCR beta chain with many counts. Authors of the study amplified TCR beta CDR3 regions from RNA transcripts. When the TCR CDR3 underwent first-round RT-PCR, the HTBI primer set was used. TCRdb ran MiXCR on the multiplex PCR reads and lists one entry per CDR3 protein. The repertoire holds about 500,000 distinct CDR3 sequences, 17% seen once, with approximately 18% in the top ten. The data originate from a study of T cells in Graves' hyperthyroidism and ophthalmopathy. The sample taken for sequencing was blood. The receptor's source is a woman younger than 35 with Graves' ophthalmopathy.

CDR3 sequence (DNA): TGTGCCAGCAGCCAAAGGAGGGGACCCCTCCACTTT. It translates to CASSQRRGPLHF. The chain is built from TRBV3-1 and TRBJ1-6; tentative D call: TRBD1 (5 bases). CDR1 and CDR2 (germline): LGHDT, YNNKEL (reference sequence). Trimming stripped 2 bases from V and 12 bases from J, with 8 bases between. This CDR3 contains 12 residues.